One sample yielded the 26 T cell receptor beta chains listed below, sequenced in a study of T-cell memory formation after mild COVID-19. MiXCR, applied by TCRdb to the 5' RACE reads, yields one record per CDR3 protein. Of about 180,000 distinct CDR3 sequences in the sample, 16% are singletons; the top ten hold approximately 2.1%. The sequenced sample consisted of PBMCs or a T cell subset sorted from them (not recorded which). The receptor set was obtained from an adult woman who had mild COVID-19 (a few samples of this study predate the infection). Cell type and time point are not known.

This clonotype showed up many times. DNA of the CDR3: TGCGCCAGCACCAGACCCCTGTGGAATGAGCAGTTCTTC. Residues: CASTRPLWNEQFF. V usage is TRBV10-2 and J usage is TRBJ2-1; the D is unclear. The CDR3 has 13 residues. The V gene's germline CDR1 is WSHSY and CDR2 SAAADI. The ends were cut back, 7 bases at V and 7 bases at J, with 14 bases in the middle.

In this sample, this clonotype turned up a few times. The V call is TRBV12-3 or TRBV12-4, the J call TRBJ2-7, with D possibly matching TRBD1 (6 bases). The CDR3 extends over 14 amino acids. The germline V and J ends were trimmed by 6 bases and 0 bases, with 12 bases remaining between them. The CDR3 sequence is CASSLGTSSYEQYF. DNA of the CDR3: TGTGCCAGCAGCCTCGGGACATCCTCCTACGAGCAGTACTTC.

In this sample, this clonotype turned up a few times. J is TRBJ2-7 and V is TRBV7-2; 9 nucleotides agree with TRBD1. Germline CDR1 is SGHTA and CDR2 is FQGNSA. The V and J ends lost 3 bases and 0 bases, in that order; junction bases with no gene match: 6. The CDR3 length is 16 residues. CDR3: CASSFLQGASSYEQYF. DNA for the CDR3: TGTGCCAGCAGCTTCTTACAGGGGGCTAGCTCCTACGAGCAGTACTTC.

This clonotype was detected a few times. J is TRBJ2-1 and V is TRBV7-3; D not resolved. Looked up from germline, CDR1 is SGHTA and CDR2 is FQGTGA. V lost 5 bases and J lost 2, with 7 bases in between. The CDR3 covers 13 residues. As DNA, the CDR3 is TGTGCCAGCAGCATTCAAGCCTACAATGAGCAGTTCTTC. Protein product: CASSIQAYNEQFF.

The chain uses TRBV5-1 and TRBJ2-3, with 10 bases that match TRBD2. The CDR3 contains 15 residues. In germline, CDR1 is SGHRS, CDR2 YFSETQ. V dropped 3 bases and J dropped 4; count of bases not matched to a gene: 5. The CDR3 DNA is TGCGCCAGCAGCTCGCTAGCGGGGGCCCCAGATACGCAGTATTTT. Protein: CASSSLAGAPDTQYF.

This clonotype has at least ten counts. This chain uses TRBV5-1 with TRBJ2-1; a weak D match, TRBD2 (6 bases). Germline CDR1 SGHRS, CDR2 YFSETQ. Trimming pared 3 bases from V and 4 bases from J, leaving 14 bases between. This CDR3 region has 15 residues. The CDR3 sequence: CASSWNAGPYNEQFF. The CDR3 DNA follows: TGCGCCAGCAGCTGGAACGCGGGACCTTACAATGAGCAGTTCTTC.

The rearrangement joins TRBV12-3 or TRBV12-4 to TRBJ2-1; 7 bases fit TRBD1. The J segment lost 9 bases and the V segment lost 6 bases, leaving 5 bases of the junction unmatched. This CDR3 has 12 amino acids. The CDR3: CASSRTGLEQFF. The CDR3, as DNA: TGTGCCAGCAGCCGGACAGGTCTTGAGCAGTTCTTC.

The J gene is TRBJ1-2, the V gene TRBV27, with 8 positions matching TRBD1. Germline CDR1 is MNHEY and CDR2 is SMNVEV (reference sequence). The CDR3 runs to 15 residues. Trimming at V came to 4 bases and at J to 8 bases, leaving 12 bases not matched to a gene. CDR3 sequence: CASSSYGDRGGGYTF. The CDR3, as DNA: TGTGCCAGCAGTTCGTACGGTGACAGGGGTGGAGGCTACACCTTC.

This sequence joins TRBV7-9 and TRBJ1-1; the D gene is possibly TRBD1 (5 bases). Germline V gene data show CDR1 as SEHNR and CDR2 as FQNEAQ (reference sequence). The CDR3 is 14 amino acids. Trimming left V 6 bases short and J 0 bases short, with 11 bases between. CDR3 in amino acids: CASSLQEVNTEAFF. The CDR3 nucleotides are TGTGCCAGCAGTTTACAGGAGGTGAACACTGAAGCTTTCTTT.

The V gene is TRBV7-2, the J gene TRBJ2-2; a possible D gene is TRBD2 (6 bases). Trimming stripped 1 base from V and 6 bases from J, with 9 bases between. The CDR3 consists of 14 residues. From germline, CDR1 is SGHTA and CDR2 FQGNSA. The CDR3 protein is CASSLVGGPGELFF. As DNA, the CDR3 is TGTGCCAGCAGCTTAGTGGGGGGTCCCGGGGAGCTGTTTTTT.

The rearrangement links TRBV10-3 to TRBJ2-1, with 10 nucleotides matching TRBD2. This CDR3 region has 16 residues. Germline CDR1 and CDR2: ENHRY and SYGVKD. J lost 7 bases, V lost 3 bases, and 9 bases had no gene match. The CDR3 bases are TGTGCCATCAGTGACCCCCTAGCGGGAGAGTGGAATGAGCAGTTCTTC. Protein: CAISDPLAGEWNEQFF.

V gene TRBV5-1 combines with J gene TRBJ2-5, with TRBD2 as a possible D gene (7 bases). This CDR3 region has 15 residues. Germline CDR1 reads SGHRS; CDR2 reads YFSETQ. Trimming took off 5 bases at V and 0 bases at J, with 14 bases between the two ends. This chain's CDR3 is CASRSGGQYQETQYF. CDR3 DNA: TGCGCCAGCAGGTCGGGGGGCCAGTACCAAGAGACCCAGTACTTC. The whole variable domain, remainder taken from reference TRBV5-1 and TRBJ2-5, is KAGVTQTPRYLIKTRGQQVTLSCSPISGHRSVSWYQQTPGQGLQFLFEYFSETQRNKGNFPGRFSGRQFSNSRSEMNVSTLELGDSALYLCASRSGGQYQETQYFGPGTRLLVL.

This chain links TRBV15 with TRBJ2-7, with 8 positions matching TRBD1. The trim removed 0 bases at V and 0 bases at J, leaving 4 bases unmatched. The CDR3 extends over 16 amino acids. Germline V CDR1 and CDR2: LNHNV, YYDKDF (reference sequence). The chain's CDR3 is CATSRDQGASSYEQYF. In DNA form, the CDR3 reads TGTGCCACCAGCAGAGATCAGGGGGCTAGCTCCTACGAGCAGTACTTC. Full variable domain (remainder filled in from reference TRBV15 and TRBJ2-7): DAMVIQNPRYQVTQFGKPVTLSCSQTLNHNVMYWYQQKSSQAPKLLFHYYDKDFNNEADTPDNFQSRRPNTSFCFLDIRSPGLGDTAMYLCATSRDQGASSYEQYFGPGTRLTVT.

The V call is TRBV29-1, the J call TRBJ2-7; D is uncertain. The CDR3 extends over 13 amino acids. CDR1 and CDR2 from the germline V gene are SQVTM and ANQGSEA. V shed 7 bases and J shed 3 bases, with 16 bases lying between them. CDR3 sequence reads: CSAWKNNDYEQYF. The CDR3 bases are TGCAGCGCTTGGAAGAACAACGACTACGAGCAGTACTTC.

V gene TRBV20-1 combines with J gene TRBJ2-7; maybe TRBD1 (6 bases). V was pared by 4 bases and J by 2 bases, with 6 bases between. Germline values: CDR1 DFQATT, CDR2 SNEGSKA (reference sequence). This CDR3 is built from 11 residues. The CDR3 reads CSAKGAYEQYF. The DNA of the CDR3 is TGCAGTGCTAAGGGGGCCTACGAGCAGTACTTC.

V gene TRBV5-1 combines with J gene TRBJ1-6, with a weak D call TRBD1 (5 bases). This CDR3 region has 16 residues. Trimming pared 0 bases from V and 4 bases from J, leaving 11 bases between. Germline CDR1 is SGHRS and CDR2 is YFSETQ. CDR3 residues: CASSLGTSPYNSPLHF. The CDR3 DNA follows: TGCGCCAGCAGCTTGGGGACATCACCTTATAATTCACCCCTCCACTTT.

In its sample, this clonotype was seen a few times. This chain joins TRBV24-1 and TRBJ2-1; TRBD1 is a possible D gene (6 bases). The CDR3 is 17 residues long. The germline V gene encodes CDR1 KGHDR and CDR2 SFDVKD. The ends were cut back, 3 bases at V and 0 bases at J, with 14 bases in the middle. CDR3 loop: CATSDPPRGSSYNEQFF. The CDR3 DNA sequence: TGTGCCACCAGTGATCCACCTAGGGGGAGCTCCTACAATGAGCAGTTCTTC.

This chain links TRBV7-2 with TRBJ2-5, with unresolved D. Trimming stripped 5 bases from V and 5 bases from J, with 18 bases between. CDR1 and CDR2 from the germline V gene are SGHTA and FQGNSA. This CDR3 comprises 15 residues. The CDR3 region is CASSPVSTQRETQYF. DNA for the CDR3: TGTGCCAGCAGCCCAGTTTCGACCCAAAGGGAGACCCAGTACTTC.

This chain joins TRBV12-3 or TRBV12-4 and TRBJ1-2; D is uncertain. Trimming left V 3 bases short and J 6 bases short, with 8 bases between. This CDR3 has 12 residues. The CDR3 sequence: CASSFLGNGYTF. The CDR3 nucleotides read TGTGCCAGCAGTTTTCTGGGGAATGGCTACACCTTC.

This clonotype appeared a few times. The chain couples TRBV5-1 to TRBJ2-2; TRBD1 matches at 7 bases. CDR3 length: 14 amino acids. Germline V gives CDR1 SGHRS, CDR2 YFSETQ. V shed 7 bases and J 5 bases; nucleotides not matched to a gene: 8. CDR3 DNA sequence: TGCGCCAGCTCGACAGGGACAGTAACCGGGGAGCTGTTTTTT. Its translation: CASSTGTVTGELFF.

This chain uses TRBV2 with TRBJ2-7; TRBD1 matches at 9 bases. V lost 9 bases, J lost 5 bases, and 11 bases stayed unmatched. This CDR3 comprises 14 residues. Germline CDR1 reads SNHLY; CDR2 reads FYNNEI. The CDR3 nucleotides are TGTGCCAGTGGGATGGGACAGGGTACTCACGAGCAGTACTTC. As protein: CASGMGQGTHEQYF.

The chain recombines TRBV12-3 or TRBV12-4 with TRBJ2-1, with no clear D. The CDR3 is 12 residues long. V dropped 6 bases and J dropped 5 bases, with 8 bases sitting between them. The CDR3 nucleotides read TGTGCCAGCAGGTCGATCAACAATGAGCAGTTCTTC. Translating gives CASRSINNEQFF.

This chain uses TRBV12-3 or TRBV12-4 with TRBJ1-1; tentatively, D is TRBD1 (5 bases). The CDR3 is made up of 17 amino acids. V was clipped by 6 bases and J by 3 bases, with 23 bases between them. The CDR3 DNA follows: TGTGCCAGCAGCCTTAAGGGGAGTCTCCACAGCTACACTGAAGCTTTCTTT. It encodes CASSLKGSLHSYTEAFF.

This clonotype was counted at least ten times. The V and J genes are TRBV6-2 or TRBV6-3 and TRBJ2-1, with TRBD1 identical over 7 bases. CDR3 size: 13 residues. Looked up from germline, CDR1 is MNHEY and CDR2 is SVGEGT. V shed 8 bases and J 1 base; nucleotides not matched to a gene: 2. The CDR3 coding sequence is TGTGCCAGCCAGGACAGGTCCTACAATGAGCAGTTCTTC. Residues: CASQDRSYNEQFF.

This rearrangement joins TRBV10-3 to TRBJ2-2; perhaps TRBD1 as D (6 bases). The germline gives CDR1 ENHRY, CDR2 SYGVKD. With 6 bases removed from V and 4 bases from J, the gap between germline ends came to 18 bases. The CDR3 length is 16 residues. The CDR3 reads CAIRDGQNHLTGELFF. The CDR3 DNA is TGTGCCATCAGGGATGGACAGAACCATCTCACCGGGGAGCTGTTTTTT.

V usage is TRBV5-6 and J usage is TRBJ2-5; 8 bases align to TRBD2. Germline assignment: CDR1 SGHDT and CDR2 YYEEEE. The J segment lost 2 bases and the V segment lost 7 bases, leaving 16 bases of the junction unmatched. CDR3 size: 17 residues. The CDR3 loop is CASGGSWGSGAQETQYF. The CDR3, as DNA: TGTGCCAGCGGGGGATCCTGGGGTAGCGGGGCACAAGAGACCCAGTACTTC.